The source of this T cell receptor beta chain is a study of T cells in Graves' hyperthyroidism and ophthalmopathy. Findings and limits, study-wide: Researchers found most expanded thyroid clonotypes above 0.001 in blood as well.

Remarks on this clonotype: Its target is not known.

RNA transcripts served as the template for amplifying TCR beta CDR3 regions. RT-PCR in the first round (using the HTBI primer set) targeted the TCR CDR3. TCRdb processed the multiplex PCR reads anew with MiXCR; each CDR3 protein has one entry. There are about 350,000 distinct CDR3 sequences in the sample; roughly 20% occur only once, and around a sixth lies in the top ten. This CDR3 is built from 13 residues. Per the germline V gene, CDR1 is MNHNS and CDR2 is SASEGT. Trimming stripped 7 bases from V and 1 base from J, with 10 bases between. The TCR originated in a woman between 40 and 50 years old with Graves' ophthalmopathy. V and J are TRBV6-1 and TRBJ2-5; D gene ambiguous. The sequencing sample was made of blood. Here the CDR3 DNA reads TGTGCCAGCATCGACCCCTTCCAAGAGACCCAGTACTTC. Protein sequence: CASIDPFQETQYF.